What follows are 6 T cell receptor beta chains derived from one specimen sequenced in a study of T cells in localized non-small cell lung cancer (dated by TCRdb to the early 2020s). Library method: the immunoSEQ multiplex PCR assay. Imported from immuneACCESS, the table was reduced by TCRdb to in-frame sequences with V and J called. These copies leave out some clones; in studies compared against another copy, an unresolved V gene accounts for under half, and the cause of the remainder is not known. For this sample there are about 59,000 clones; roughly 90% appear just once. 15% to 20% of the sample is in the top ten clones. The sequences come from peripheral blood, collected before any cancer treatment. Every receptor here comes from a man aged 40-75 years with stage I lung adenocarcinoma.

CDR3 in amino acids: CASSRQGTSYEQYF. CDR3 sequence (DNA): TGTGCCAGCAGTCGACAGGGGACTTCCTACGAGCAGTACTTC. The rearrangement links TRBV6-5 to TRBJ2-7; 8 positions agree with TRBD1. V lost 5 bases, J lost 1 base, and 4 bases stayed unmatched. CDR1 and CDR2 from the germline V gene are MNHEY and SVGAGI. This CDR3 contains 14 residues.

The chain couples TRBV11-3 to TRBJ2-7; TRBD1 agrees at 9 bases. Germline V gene sequence: CDR1 SGHNT, CDR2 YENEEA. The V and J ends lost 6 bases and 2 bases, in that order; junction bases with no gene match: 8. This CDR3 contains 15 residues. The CDR3 region is CASSHGGQGPYEQYF. CDR3 DNA: TGTGCCAGCAGTCATGGGGGACAGGGCCCCTACGAGCAGTACTTC.

This rearrangement joins TRBV19 to TRBJ2-3; 8 bases align to TRBD2. Germline CDR1 and CDR2: LNHDA and SQIVND (reference sequence). The length of the CDR3 is 15 residues. J gave up 2 bases and V 5 bases, and 6 bases lay outside the gene matches. The CDR3: CASSLGLGATDTQYF. The CDR3 DNA reads as TGTGCCAGTAGTTTGGGACTAGGGGCCACAGATACGCAGTATTTT.

The CDR3 DNA is TGTGCCAGCCGCGGGAATGCGGTCTACGAGCAGTACTTC. It yields the protein CASRGNAVYEQYF. This chain connects TRBV25-1 to TRBJ2-7; a possible D gene is TRBD2 (6 bases). CDR1 and CDR2 (germline): MGHDK, SYGVNS. The CDR3 spans 13 residues. Trimming pared 8 bases from V and 3 bases from J, leaving 14 bases between.

The sample holds one count of this clone. A junction end diverges from the germline sequence, so it may reflect a read error. The rearrangement joins TRBV6-5 to TRBJ2-1; 9 bases are shared with TRBD1. This CDR3 comprises 11 residues. Looked up from germline, CDR1 is MNHEY and CDR2 is SVGAGI. Written as DNA, the CDR3 is TGCGGGACAGGGAACTACAATGAGCAGTTCTTC. Amino acids: CGTGNYNEQFF.

Here the CDR3 DNA reads TGTGCCAGCAGTAATACAGGGACGGGAACTGAAGCTTTCTTT. It encodes CASSNTGTGTEAFF. The chain carries TRBV2 and TRBJ1-1; TRBD1 is a possible D gene (6 bases). The CDR3 runs 14 residues. The V gene lost 5 bases and the J gene lost 5 bases, with 15 bases spanning the gap. The germline gives CDR1 SNHLY, CDR2 FYNNEI.